The text below deals with one T cell receptor beta chain. Its antigen remains unidentified. This entry comes from a study of cytomegalovirus exposure and HLA in healthy donors. Study findings and constraints: Differences between HLA loci emerged in a later analysis of TCR association rates, with DRB1 most and HLA-C fewest. Later analysis suggested links between common viral pathogens and several top significant clusters. Reportedly, HLA-A and HLA-B alleles of most subjects were accurately predicted from TCR beta.

With 3 bases removed from V and 6 bases from J, the gap between germline ends came to 12 bases. The germline gives CDR1 LNHDA, CDR2 SQIVND (reference sequence). This CDR3 is built from 14 residues. The PCR made use of 60 Vbeta and 13 Jbeta primers. Clones were sequenced by immunoSEQ multiplex PCR, and TCRdb holds only the in-frame ones, with some missing. The sample consists of nearly 300,000 clones, 86% of them appearing once. This chain joins TRBV19 and TRBJ2-4, with D perhaps matching TRBD2 (7 bases). Sequencing was carried out using PBMCs. This clonotype was sampled from a man aged 40-55 years in good health and CMV-seropositive. The CDR3 spells CASSMGGGRNIQYF. Written as DNA, the CDR3 is TGTGCCAGTAGTATGGGGGGCGGGAGAAACATTCAGTACTTC.